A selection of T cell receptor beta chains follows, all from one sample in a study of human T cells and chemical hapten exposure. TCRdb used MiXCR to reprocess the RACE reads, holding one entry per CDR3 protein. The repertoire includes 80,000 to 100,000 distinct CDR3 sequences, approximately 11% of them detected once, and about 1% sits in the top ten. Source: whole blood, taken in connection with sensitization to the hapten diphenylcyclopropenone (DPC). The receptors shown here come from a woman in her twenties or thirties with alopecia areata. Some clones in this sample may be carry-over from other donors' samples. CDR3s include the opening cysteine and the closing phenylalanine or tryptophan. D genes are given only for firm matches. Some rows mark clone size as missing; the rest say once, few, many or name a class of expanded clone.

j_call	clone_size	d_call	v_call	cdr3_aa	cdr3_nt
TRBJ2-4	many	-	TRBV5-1	CASSLIPGVAKNIQYF	TGCGCCAGCAGCTTAATACCCGGGGTAGCCAAAAACATTCAGTACTTC
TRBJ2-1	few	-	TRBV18	CASSPGSGRMNEQFF	TGTGCCAGCTCACCAGGATCCGGTCGGATGAATGAGCAGTTCTTC
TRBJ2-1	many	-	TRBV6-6	CASSPLGRRGAEQFF	TGTGCCAGCAGTCCATTGGGACGGCGGGGAGCTGAGCAGTTCTTC
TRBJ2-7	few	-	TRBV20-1	CSARDTSGRVAYEQYF	TGCAGTGCTAGAGATACTTCTGGGCGGGTCGCCTACGAGCAGTACTTC
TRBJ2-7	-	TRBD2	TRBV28	CASNGSGYEQYF	TGTGCCAGCAATGGTAGCGGGTACGAGCAGTACTTC
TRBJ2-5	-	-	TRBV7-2	CARSGPHQETQYF	TGTGCCAGGTCGGGACCCCACCAGGAGACCCAGTACTTC
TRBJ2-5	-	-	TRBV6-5	CASSYSRGGNTETQYF	TGTGCCAGCAGTTACTCGCGCGGGGGCAACACAGAGACCCAGTACTTC
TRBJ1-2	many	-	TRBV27	CASTPTPLGGDYGYTF	TGTGCCAGCACCCCCACCCCCTTGGGTGGCGACTATGGCTACACCTTC
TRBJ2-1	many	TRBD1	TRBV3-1	CASSQVLLGTVLF	TGTGCCAGCAGCCAAGTATTGTTGGGGACAGTGCTCTTC
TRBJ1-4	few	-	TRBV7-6	CASSLLQVHGEKLFF	TGTGCCAGCAGCTTGCTACAGGTGCACGGTGAAAAACTGTTTTTT
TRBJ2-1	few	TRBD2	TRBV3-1	CASSPQRSGSPNEQFF	TGTGCCAGCAGCCCCCAGCGAAGCGGGAGTCCCAATGAGCAGTTCTTC
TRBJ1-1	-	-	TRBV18	CASSPLNRQNTEAFF	TGTGCCAGCTCACCACTCAACAGGCAGAACACTGAAGCTTTCTTT
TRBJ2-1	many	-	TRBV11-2	CASSFVRGNEQFF	TGTGCCAGCAGCTTTGTACGGGGGAATGAGCAGTTCTTC
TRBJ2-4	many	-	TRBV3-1	CASSQDVSTVAKNIQYF	TGTGCCAGCAGCCAAGATGTCTCTACAGTAGCCAAAAACATTCAGTACTTC
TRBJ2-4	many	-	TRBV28	CASSFPGLPSAKNIQYF	TGTGCCAGCAGTTTTCCAGGACTACCATCGGCCAAAAACATTCAGTACTTC
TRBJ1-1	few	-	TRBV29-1	CSVETPNRVGTEAFF	TGCAGCGTAGAAACTCCCAACAGGGTCGGCACTGAAGCTTTCTTT
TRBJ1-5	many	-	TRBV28	CASSSGGRPQHF	TGTGCCAGCAGTTCGGGGGGGAGGCCCCAGCATTTT
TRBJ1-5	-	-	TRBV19	CASSGSTLNQPQHF	TGTGCCAGTAGTGGCTCTACCCTCAATCAGCCCCAGCATTTT
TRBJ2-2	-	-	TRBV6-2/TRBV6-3	CASIYKGAGELFF	TGTGCCAGCATCTACAAGGGGGCCGGGGAGCTGTTTTTT
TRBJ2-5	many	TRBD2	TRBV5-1	CASSSLTSGQETQYF	TGCGCCAGCAGCTCCCTGACTAGCGGGCAAGAGACCCAGTACTTC
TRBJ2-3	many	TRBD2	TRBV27	CASIPAGLAGTDTQYF	TGTGCCAGCATTCCCGCCGGACTAGCGGGCACAGATACGCAGTATTTT
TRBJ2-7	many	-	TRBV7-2	CASSLAGTPYEQYF	TGTGCCAGCAGCTTAGCGGGGACTCCCTACGAGCAGTACTTC